This T cell receptor (beta chain) was captured by sequencing in a study of CD8 T cells in ankylosing spondylitis. In its sample, this clonotype was seen many times. Antigen unknown. Study results and caveats: The authors found the disease-linked clones to be CD8+ and relatively rare in peripheral blood.

Using quantitative 5'-RACE with molecular barcodes, the authors made TCR beta libraries. TCRdb re-called the 5' RACE reads through MiXCR, storing one row per CDR3 protein. The table lists 130,000 or so distinct CDR3 sequences, more than 6.5% of them singletons. The CDR3 totals 16 residues. Germline CDR1 and CDR2: DFQATT and SNEGSKA (reference sequence). The V and J ends lost 6 bases and 0 bases respectively, with 20 bases between them. Source material: blood, either unsorted or a sorted T cell fraction (not recorded which). The source of this sequence is a male donor with ankylosing spondylitis or in good health (not recorded which). The gene calls are TRBV20-1 and TRBJ1-1, with D unresolved. The CDR3 here is CSATDRPRALNTEAFF. The CDR3 DNA is TGCAGTGCCACAGATCGACCCCGGGCCCTGAACACTGAAGCTTTCTTT.